One and the same sample provided the 23 T cell receptor beta chains below, sequenced in a study of control samples from healthy donors and cancer patients (dated by TCRdb to 2020 to 2021). Library generation was performed with the immunoSEQ multiplex PCR assay. The table comes from immuneACCESS by way of TCRdb, which keeps in-frame sequences with V and J called. Part of the clones is missing from these tables; in studies checked, under half for an unresolved V gene and the rest for unknown reasons. In this sample the table shows about 160,000 clones, about 94% of which occur a single time. Of the sample, approximately 14% falls within the top ten clones. The sequencing input was PBMCs. The source of these receptors is a man in his 60s with colorectal cancer.

The chain links TRBV20-1 to TRBJ1-2; the match to TRBD1 covers 7 bases. This CDR3 spans 11 amino acids. Germline CDR1 and CDR2: DFQATT and SNEGSKA (reference sequence). Unmatched junction bases numbered 4, after V lost 4 bases and J lost 8 bases. CDR3 nucleotides: TGCAGTGCTAAGGGGGCGGCCGGCTACACCTTC. Translation: CSAKGAAGYTF.

This clone came up once. The genes are TRBV3-1 (or the pseudogene TRBV3-2) and TRBJ2-5, with TRBD2 identical over 11 bases. The CDR3 is 17 amino acids. The germline CDR1 and CDR2 sequences are LGHDT and YNNKEL (reference sequence). Unmatched junction bases numbered 7, after V lost 4 bases and J lost 0 bases. CDR3 protein: CASSPLAGAGYQETQYF. DNA of the CDR3: TGTGCCAGCAGCCCACTAGCGGGGGCCGGATACCAAGAGACCCAGTACTTC.

This chain connects TRBV30 to TRBJ1-1, with 7 bases matching TRBD1. The V segment lost 3 bases and the J segment 1 base; nucleotides outside the gene matches: 2. The CDR3 consists of 13 residues. Germline CDR1 reads GTSNPN; CDR2 reads SVGIG (reference sequence). Here the CDR3 reads CAWSPGGNTEAFF. The CDR3 DNA is TGTGCCTGGAGCCCAGGGGGGAACACTGAAGCTTTCTTT. Full variable domain (missing parts from reference TRBV30 and TRBJ1-1): SQTIHQWPATLVQPVGSPLSLECTVEGTSNPNLYWYRQAAGRGLQLLFYSVGIGQISSEVPQNLSASRPQDRQFILSSKKLLLSDSGFYLCAWSPGGNTEAFFGQGTRLTVV.

V and J are TRBV5-8 and TRBJ2-3; D is unresolved. This CDR3 is 15 amino acids long. The germline V gene encodes CDR1 SGHTS and CDR2 YDEGEE. With 0 bases removed from V and 4 bases from J, the gap between germline ends came to 12 bases. In nucleotides, the CDR3 is TGTGCCAGCAGCTTGGTGGCAGCAAAGGCAGATACGCAGTATTTT. It translates to CASSLVAAKADTQYF. Full variable domain (rest looked up from reference TRBV5-8 and TRBJ2-3): EAGVTQSPTHLIKTRGQQATLRCSPISGHTSVYWYQQALGLGLQFLLWYDEGEERNRGNFPPRFSGRQFPNYSSELNVNALELEDSALYLCASSLVAAKADTQYFGPGTRLTVL.

V is TRBV19 and J is TRBJ2-1; 7 bases agree with TRBD1. This CDR3 region has 15 residues. Germline values: CDR1 LNHDA, CDR2 SQIVND (reference sequence). V lost 6 bases and J lost 7; bases outside the gene matches: 12. CDR3 sequence: CASSVIGGASNEQFF. The CDR3 nucleotides are TGTGCCAGTAGCGTCATAGGGGGCGCGTCTAATGAGCAGTTCTTC.

This clone was observed a few times. The rearrangement uses TRBV6-5 and TRBJ1-1, with TRBD1 matching 7 bases. This CDR3 has 14 amino acids. Germline CDR1 MNHEY, CDR2 SVGAGI. Trimming at V came to 8 bases and at J to 3 bases, leaving 9 bases not matched to a gene. The CDR3 nucleotides read TGTGCCAGCGGAACAGGGGAGGGGGACACTGAAGCTTTCTTT. This translates into CASGTGEGDTEAFF.

The V gene is TRBV9, the J gene TRBJ2-1; D perhaps matches TRBD1 (6 bases). Germline-derived CDR1 and CDR2 are SGDLS and YYNGEE. V gave up 4 bases and J gave up 7 bases, with 15 bases separating them. The CDR3 totals 14 residues. Written as DNA, the CDR3 is TGTGCCAGCAGCCCATACAGGGACGGGAATGAGCAGTTCTTC. Amino acid sequence: CASSPYRDGNEQFF.

The rearrangement uses TRBV9 and TRBJ2-7; weak D call: TRBD2 (6 bases). The CDR3 runs 15 residues. Trimming shortened V by 0 bases and J by 0 bases, and 10 bases separated the two germline ends. Germline CDR1 reads SGDLS; CDR2 reads YYNGEE. The CDR3 DNA reads as TGTGCCAGCAGCGTAGGGAGGGTCAGCTCCTACGAGCAGTACTTC. Its protein product is CASSVGRVSSYEQYF.

The J gene is TRBJ2-1, the V gene TRBV6-2 or TRBV6-3; D could derive from TRBD1 or TRBD2 (6 bases each). This CDR3 is built from 16 residues. V lost 0 bases and J 8 bases, leaving 17 bases between the germline ends. Germline V gene sequence: CDR1 MNHEY, CDR2 SVGEGT. CDR3 amino acids: CASSYSARGPSDEQFF. The CDR3 DNA reads TGTGCCAGCAGTTACTCTGCCCGGGGGCCTTCTGATGAGCAGTTCTTC.

This chain links TRBV27 with TRBJ1-5; D perhaps matches TRBD1 (5 bases). V was shortened by 3 bases and J by 0 bases, with 15 bases between the two germline ends. Looked up from germline, CDR1 is MNHEY and CDR2 is SMNVEV (reference sequence). The CDR3 has 17 amino acids. The CDR3 nucleotides read TGTGCCAGCAGTTTCATGGGACCGCGCTATAGCAATCAGCCCCAGCATTTT. It specifies CASSFMGPRYSNQPQHF.

V and J are TRBV7-9 and TRBJ2-2, with D perhaps matching TRBD2 (7 bases). The CDR3 length is 16 residues. V was cut by 7 bases and J by 4 bases, with 19 bases left in between. The germline gives CDR1 SEHNR, CDR2 FQNEAQ (reference sequence). CDR3 in amino acids: CASTPLWRGLTGELFF. The DNA for the CDR3 is TGTGCCAGCACCCCTCTTTGGCGGGGGCTCACCGGGGAGCTGTTTTTT.

Details on this clone: The same CDR3 is also encoded by other DNA sequences in this sample. The chain joins TRBV11-2 to TRBJ1-1; D is ambiguous. The V end was cut by 6 bases, the J end by 1 base, with 9 bases between. Germline-derived CDR1 and CDR2 are SGHAT and FQNNGV. The CDR3 has 13 residues. The CDR3, as DNA: TGTGCCAGCAGTCTCGACGGGAACACTGAAGCTTTCTTT. Translated, it gives CASSLDGNTEAFF.

The rearrangement uses TRBV10-2 and TRBJ1-2; 9 positions match TRBD1. The J segment lost 4 bases and the V segment lost 7 bases, leaving 4 bases of the junction unmatched. The germline CDR1 and CDR2 sequences are WSHSY and SAAADI. The CDR3 is 13 amino acids. In DNA form, the CDR3 reads TGCGCCAGCATGGGGACAGGGCTCTATGGCTACACCTTC. Residues: CASMGTGLYGYTF.

The DNA for the CDR3 is TGCGCCACTTCGACAGGGGCCCCACCAGCGAGCTACGAGCAGTACTTC. As protein: CATSTGAPPASYEQYF. V is TRBV5-1 and J is TRBJ2-7; 8 bases are a match to TRBD1. Per germline, CDR1 SGHRS and CDR2 YFSETQ. V shed 9 bases, J shed 3 bases, and the junction held 17 bases outside the gene matches. The CDR3 spans 16 residues.

V is TRBV5-4 and J is TRBJ1-2; unclear D gene. Trimming removed 4 bases from V and 2 bases from J, with 15 bases in between. Germline V gene data show CDR1 as SGHNT and CDR2 as YYREEE (reference sequence). This CDR3 has 15 amino acids. This chain's CDR3 is CASSGREGANYGYTF. The CDR3 nucleotides read TGTGCCAGCAGCGGGAGGGAGGGCGCCAACTATGGCTACACCTTC. Drawing the rest from reference TRBV5-4 and TRBJ1-2, the complete variable domain is ETGVTQSPTHLIKTRGQQVTLRCSSQSGHNTVSWYQQALGQGPQFIFQYYREEENGRGNFPPRFSGLQFPNYSSELNVNALELDDSALYLCASSGREGANYGYTFGSGTRLTVV.

CDR3 in amino acids: CASAPGVQNYGYTF. CDR3 nucleotide sequence: TGTGCCAGCGCCCCTGGAGTACAAAACTATGGCTACACCTTC. The chain joins TRBV6-5 to TRBJ1-2; the D is unclear. Germline V gene sequence: CDR1 MNHEY, CDR2 SVGAGI. V lost 8 bases to trimming and J lost 2 bases, with 15 bases between them. This CDR3 contains 14 residues.

The chain recombines TRBV19 with TRBJ1-2; D call uncertain. With 5 bases removed from V and 6 bases from J, the gap between germline ends came to 13 bases. Germline CDR1 LNHDA, CDR2 SQIVND (reference sequence). This CDR3 is 13 amino acids long. The CDR3 nucleotides are TGTGCCAGTAGTCCACGGGCGGAGGATGGCTACACCTTC. Encoded protein: CASSPRAEDGYTF.

This chain links TRBV14 with TRBJ1-1; 10 bases align to TRBD1. V gave up 2 bases and J gave up 8 bases; unmatched junction bases: 8. Germline CDR1 and CDR2: SGHDN and FVKESK. This CDR3 has 15 amino acids. This chain's CDR3 is CASSQLRDRGREAFF. In DNA, the CDR3 is TGTGCCAGCAGCCAATTAAGGGACAGGGGACGAGAAGCTTTCTTT. The complete variable domain, with remaining parts taken from reference TRBV14 and TRBJ1-1, reads EAGVTQFPSHSVIEKGQTVTLRCDPISGHDNLYWYRRVMGKEIKFLLHFVKESKQDESGMPNNRFLAERTGGTYSTLKVQPAELEDSGVYFCASSQLRDRGREAFFGQGTRLTVV.

The chain couples TRBV24-1 to TRBJ2-5; 9 bases are shared with TRBD1. Germline V gene data show CDR1 as KGHDR and CDR2 as SFDVKD. The CDR3 has 15 amino acids. After removal of 0 bases from V and 5 bases from J, the junction contained 3 bases not matched to a gene. The CDR3 DNA reads as TGTGCCACCAGTGATTTGAGGACAGGGGTCGAGACCCAGTACTTC. Its protein product is CATSDLRTGVETQYF.

This chain uses TRBV19 with TRBJ2-3, with D possibly TRBD1 on 5 matching bases. Germline-derived CDR1 and CDR2 are LNHDA and SQIVND (reference sequence). Trimming cost V 3 bases and J 6 bases, with 13 bases left between them. This CDR3 has 14 amino acids. This chain's CDR3 is CASSITSRADTQYF. DNA for the CDR3: TGTGCCAGTAGTATCACATCCAGGGCTGATACGCAGTATTTT.

The gene calls are TRBV5-1 and TRBJ1-5; TRBD1 aligns across 7 bases. Germline CDR1 SGHRS, CDR2 YFSETQ. The V and J ends lost 4 bases and 4 bases, in that order; junction bases with no gene match: 8. The length of the CDR3 is 15 residues. Written as DNA, the CDR3 is TGCGCCAGCAGCCCGACAGGGCTGCCTAATCAGCCCCAGCATTTT. Protein sequence: CASSPTGLPNQPQHF.

The DNA of the CDR3 is TGTGCCAGCAGCTTGGCTCGGACAGGGGTTAATTCACCCCTCCACTTT. This translates into CASSLARTGVNSPLHF. The rearrangement uses TRBV5-4 and TRBJ1-6; the match to TRBD1 covers 9 bases. The CDR3 loop spans 16 amino acids. The germline V gene has CDR1 SGHNT and CDR2 YYREEE (reference sequence). With 0 bases clipped from V and 6 bases from J, the junction kept 4 bases outside the gene matches.

The chain couples TRBV5-1 to TRBJ1-1; 7 nucleotides agree with TRBD1. The CDR3 contains 15 residues. Unmatched junction bases numbered 8, after V lost 5 bases and J lost 1 base. Germline values: CDR1 SGHRS, CDR2 YFSETQ. CDR3 DNA sequence: TGCGCCAGCAGTCCAGGAGGGGGCGGGAACACTGAAGCTTTCTTT. Amino acid sequence: CASSPGGGGNTEAFF.